The clone carrying this T cell receptor (beta chain) was counted between two and nine times. Its antigen is as yet unknown. These data belong to a study of regulatory T cells. Study-wide results and caveats: Regulatory T cells showed the strongest V-J pair restriction and V/J gene skewing among patient repertoires.

Primers: 52 TRBV forward and 13 TRBJ reverse. Sequenced by immunoSEQ multiplex PCR; TCRdb stores in-frame clones only, minus some. This table has about 5,800 clones, 70% to 85% appearing once. A couple of CD3G-deficient patients had more severe autoimmunity; all had some. After removal of 6 bases from V and 6 bases from J, the junction contained 7 bases not matched to a gene. There are 13 residues in the CDR3. Germline lookup yields CDR1 LNHDA and CDR2 SQIVND (reference sequence). This TCR was sampled from a child aged 5-17 years with CD3G deficiency. The rearrangement uses TRBV19 and TRBJ1-2; 7 nucleotides align to TRBD1. The specimen sequenced was CD8+ T cells sorted from blood. The CDR3 protein is CASRPGQLHGYTF. CDR3 DNA: TGTGCCAGTAGACCGGGACAGCTCCATGGCTACACCTTC.